The sequence of this T cell receptor beta chain was determined in a study of cytomegalovirus exposure and HLA in healthy donors. Whole-study findings and limits: It was assumed in the presence/absence analyses that sequencing depth was roughly uniform across donors. High sensitivity and specificity were reportedly achieved when the classifier diagnosed cytomegalovirus status. Looking again later, the authors saw that most CMV-associated TCR beta chains seemed HLA-restricted.

The CDR3 extends over 13 amino acids. Trimming stripped 4 bases from V and 3 bases from J, with 9 bases between. Germline assignment: CDR1 LNHDA and CDR2 SQIVND (reference sequence). Comments on this clone: Its specificity is unknown.

PCR employed 60 Vbeta and 13 Jbeta primers. Only in-frame clones appear in the TCRdb table, and some are missing; sequencing was by immunoSEQ multiplex PCR. This table has about 69,000 clones, around 74% appearing once. This chain uses TRBV19 with TRBJ1-1, with D tentatively TRBD1 (6 bases). The source is a woman aged 55-75 years in good health and CMV-seropositive. Sequencing input: PBMCs. CDR3 amino acids: CASSKDRDTEAFF. CDR3 nucleotide sequence: TGTGCCAGTAGTAAGGACAGAGACACTGAAGCTTTCTTT.